Each of the 8 T cell receptor beta chains below was sequenced from the same sample in a study of identical twins. TCRdb re-called the 5' RACE reads with MiXCR, one entry per CDR3 protein. The table lists about 810,000 distinct CDR3 sequences, 12% of them singletons. These data also formed part of another study, on yellow fever vaccine responses in identical twins.

The sequenced sample was PBMCs. The receptors here all came from a woman younger than 30 in good health.

The rearrangement links TRBV20-1 to TRBJ2-1; 12 bases match TRBD2. The CDR3 loop spans 14 amino acids. J gave up 9 bases and V 2 bases, and 5 bases lay outside the gene matches. Germline V CDR1 and CDR2: DFQATT, SNEGSKA (reference sequence). The CDR3 coding sequence is TGCAGTGCTAGAATGGCTAGCGGGAGGGGTGAGCAGTTCTTC. Translating it yields CSARMASGRGEQFF.

This clonotype has a single count. V usage is TRBV27 and J usage is TRBJ1-1; D gene uncertain. The CDR3 has 15 residues. V lost 2 bases and J 4 bases, leaving 14 bases between the germline ends. Germline loops: CDR1 MNHEY, CDR2 SMNVEV (reference sequence). The CDR3 nucleotides read TGTGCCAGCAGTTTAAGGGATTTGGCTTCCACTGAAGCTTTCTTT. Its translation is CASSLRDLASTEAFF.

V gene TRBV7-9 combines with J gene TRBJ1-3; possibly TRBD1 for D (5 bases). Germline V gives CDR1 SEHNR, CDR2 FQNEAQ (reference sequence). The ends were cut back, 4 bases at V and 1 base at J, with 11 bases in the middle. CDR3 length equals 15 residues. This chain's CDR3 is CASSWTMVSGNTIYF. The CDR3 nucleotides are TGTGCCAGCAGCTGGACAATGGTGTCTGGAAACACCATATATTTT.

V gene TRBV12-3 or TRBV12-4 combines with J gene TRBJ2-7; 8 bases are a match to TRBD2. After removal of 1 base from V and 5 bases from J, the junction contained 4 bases not matched to a gene. The CDR3 spans 14 residues. In DNA, the CDR3 is TGTGCCAGCAGTTTAGGCCGGGGGGGCCACGAGCAGTACGTC. It specifies CASSLGRGGHEQYV.

V usage is TRBV6-5 and J usage is TRBJ2-7, with 7 bases lining up with TRBD2. Germline CDR1 reads MNHEY; CDR2 reads SVGAGI. The CDR3 length is 14 residues. The V gene end was trimmed by 4 bases and the J gene end by 5 bases; junction bases not matched to a gene: 8. CDR3 bases: TGTGCCAGCAGTTCACAAAGGGAGGGGAACGAGCAGTACTTC. As protein: CASSSQREGNEQYF.

This clonotype was seen repeatedly, ten times or more. This chain links TRBV6-6 with TRBJ2-7; 10 bases fit TRBD2. Germline CDR1 MNHNY, CDR2 SVGAGI (reference sequence). The junction had 6 bases not matched to a gene; V was cut back by 9 bases and J by 4 bases. This CDR3 has 13 residues. CDR3: CASGTSEQYEQYF. In nucleotides, the CDR3 is TGTGCCAGTGGGACTAGCGAACAATACGAGCAGTACTTC.

This clonotype was observed a handful of times. The chain combines TRBV20-1 with TRBJ2-1; 7 bases agree with TRBD1. The CDR3 totals 18 residues. Germline V gene lookup returns CDR1 DFQATT and CDR2 SNEGSKA (reference sequence). With V trimmed by 4 bases and J by 3 bases, 18 bases remained unmatched. The DNA of the CDR3 is TGCAGTGCTACGGAATTGAGGGGGCCTACCTCCAACTACAATGAGCAGTTCTTC. Protein sequence: CSATELRGPTSNYNEQFF.

This clonotype was counted many times. The chain links TRBV12-3 or TRBV12-4 to TRBJ1-1; 9 bases map to TRBD1. CDR3 length: 14 residues. The J segment lost 4 bases and the V segment lost 6 bases, leaving 6 bases of the junction unmatched. CDR3 nucleotide sequence: TGTGCCAGCAGCCCCTGGGACAGGGCCACTGAAGCTTTCTTT. This sequence encodes CASSPWDRATEAFF.